This T cell receptor beta chain was documented in a study of tumor-infiltrating lymphocytes in localized non-small cell lung cancer. Study-wide context: Some samples were collected after neoadjuvant chemotherapy; smokers, never-smokers and several histologies were included.

This CDR3 is 16 amino acids long. Germline-derived CDR1 and CDR2 are SGHRS and YFSETQ. V lost 1 base, J lost 2 bases, and 7 bases stayed unmatched. Measured with immunoSEQ multiplex PCR; TCRdb has only the in-frame clones, and not every one. The data contain 25,000 to 35,000 clones, approximately 85% of them singletons. About this clone: Antigen: not known.

Whole-study results and caveats: TCRbeta sequencing showed higher T cell infiltration in tumors than uninvolved lung.

This TCR was sampled from a human donor with non-small cell lung cancer. The rearrangement joins TRBV5-1 to TRBJ2-5; 8 nucleotides match TRBD1. The sequenced sample consisted of lung tumor tissue. The chain's CDR3 is CASSLYGGTGQETQYF. DNA for the CDR3: TGCGCCAGCAGCTTGTATGGAGGGACAGGACAAGAGACCCAGTACTTC.